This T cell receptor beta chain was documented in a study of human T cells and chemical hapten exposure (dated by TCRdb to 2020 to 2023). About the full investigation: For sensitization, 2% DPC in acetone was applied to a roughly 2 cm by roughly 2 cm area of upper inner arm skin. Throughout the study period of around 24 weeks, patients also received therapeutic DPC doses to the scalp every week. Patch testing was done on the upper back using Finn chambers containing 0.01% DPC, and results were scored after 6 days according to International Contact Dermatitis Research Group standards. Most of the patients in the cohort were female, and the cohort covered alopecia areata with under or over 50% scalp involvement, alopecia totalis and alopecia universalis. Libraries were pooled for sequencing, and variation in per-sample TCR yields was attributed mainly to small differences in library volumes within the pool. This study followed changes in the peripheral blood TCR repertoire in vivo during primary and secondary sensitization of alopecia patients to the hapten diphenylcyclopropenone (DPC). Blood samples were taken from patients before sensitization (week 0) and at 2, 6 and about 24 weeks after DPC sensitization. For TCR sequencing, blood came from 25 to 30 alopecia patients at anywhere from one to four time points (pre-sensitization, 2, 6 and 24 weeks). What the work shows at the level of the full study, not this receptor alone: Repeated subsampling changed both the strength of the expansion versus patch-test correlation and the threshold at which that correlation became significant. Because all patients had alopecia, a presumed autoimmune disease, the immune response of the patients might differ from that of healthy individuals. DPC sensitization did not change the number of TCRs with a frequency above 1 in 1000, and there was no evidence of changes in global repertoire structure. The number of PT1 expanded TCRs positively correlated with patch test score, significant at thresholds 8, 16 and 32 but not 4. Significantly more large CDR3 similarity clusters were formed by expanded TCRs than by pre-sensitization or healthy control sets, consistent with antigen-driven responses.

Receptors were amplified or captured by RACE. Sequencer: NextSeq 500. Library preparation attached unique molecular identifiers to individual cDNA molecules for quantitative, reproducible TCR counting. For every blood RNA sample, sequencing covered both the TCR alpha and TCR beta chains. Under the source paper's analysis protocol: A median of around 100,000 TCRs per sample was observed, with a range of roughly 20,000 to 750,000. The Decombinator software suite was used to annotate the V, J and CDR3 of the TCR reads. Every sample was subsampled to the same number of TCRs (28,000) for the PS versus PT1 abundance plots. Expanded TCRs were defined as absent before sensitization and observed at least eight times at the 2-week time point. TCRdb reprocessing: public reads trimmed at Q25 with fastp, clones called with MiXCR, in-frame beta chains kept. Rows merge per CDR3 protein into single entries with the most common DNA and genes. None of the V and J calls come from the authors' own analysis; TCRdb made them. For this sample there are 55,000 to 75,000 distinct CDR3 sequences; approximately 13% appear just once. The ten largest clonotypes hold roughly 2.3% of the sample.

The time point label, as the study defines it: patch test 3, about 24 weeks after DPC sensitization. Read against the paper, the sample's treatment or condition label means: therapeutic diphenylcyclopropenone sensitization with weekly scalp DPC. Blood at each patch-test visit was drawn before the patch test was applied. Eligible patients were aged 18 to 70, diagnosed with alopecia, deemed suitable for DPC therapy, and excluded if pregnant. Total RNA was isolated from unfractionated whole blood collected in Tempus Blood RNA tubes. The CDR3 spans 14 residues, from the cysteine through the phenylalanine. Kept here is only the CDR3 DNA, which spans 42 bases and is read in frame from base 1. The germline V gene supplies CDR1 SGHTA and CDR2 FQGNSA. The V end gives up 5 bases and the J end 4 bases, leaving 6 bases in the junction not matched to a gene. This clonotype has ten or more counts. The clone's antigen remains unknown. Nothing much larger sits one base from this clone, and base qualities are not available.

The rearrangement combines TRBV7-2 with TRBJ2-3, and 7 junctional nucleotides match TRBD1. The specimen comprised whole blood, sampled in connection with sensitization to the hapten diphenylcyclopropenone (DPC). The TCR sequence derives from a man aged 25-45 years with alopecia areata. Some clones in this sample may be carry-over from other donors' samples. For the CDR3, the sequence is CASSPTGLPDTQYF. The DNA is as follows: TGTGCCAGCAGCCCGACAGGGCTTCCAGATACGCAGTATTTT.